This TCR beta chain stems from a study of CD8 T cells in Susac syndrome. Negative isolation yielded CD8+ and CD4+ T cells; FACS enriched TEMRA cells. With random hexamers, 0.5 to 1 ug RNA was reverse transcribed. MiXCR, run by TCRdb on the immunoSEQ multiplex PCR reads, gives a single entry per CDR3 protein. The sample has tens of thousands of distinct CDR3 sequences, nearly 96% seen once. Germline V CDR1 and CDR2: DFQATT, SNEGSKA (reference sequence). The length of the CDR3 is 14 residues. The V gene end was trimmed by 0 bases and the J gene end by 9 bases; junction bases not matched to a gene: 3. The chain recombines TRBV20-1 with TRBJ2-1; TRBD2 matches at 12 bases. The receptor was isolated from a human donor with multiple sclerosis. Sample: CD4+ T cells from PBMCs. CDR3 in amino acids: CSARDLAGGVEQFF. The CDR3 coding sequence is TGCAGTGCTAGAGACCTAGCGGGGGGGGTTGAGCAGTTCTTC.